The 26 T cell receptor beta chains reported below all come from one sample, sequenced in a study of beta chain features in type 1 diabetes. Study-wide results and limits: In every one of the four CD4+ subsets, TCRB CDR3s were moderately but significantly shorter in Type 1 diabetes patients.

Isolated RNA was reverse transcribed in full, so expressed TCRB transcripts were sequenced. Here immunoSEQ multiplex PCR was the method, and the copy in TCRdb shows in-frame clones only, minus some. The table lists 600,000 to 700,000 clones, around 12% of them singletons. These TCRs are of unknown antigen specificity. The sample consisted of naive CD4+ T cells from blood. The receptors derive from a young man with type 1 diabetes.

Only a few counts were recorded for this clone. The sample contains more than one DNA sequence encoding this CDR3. The CDR3 DNA follows: TGTGCCAGCTCCCAAGGCCAGGGTCTCTCTGGAAACACCATATATTTT. It codes for CASSQGQGLSGNTIYF. The chain links TRBV18 to TRBJ1-3; a weak D match, TRBD1 (5 bases). The CDR3 is 16 amino acids. Trimming cost V 6 bases and J 0 bases, with 15 bases left between them. Per germline, CDR1 KGHSH and CDR2 LQKENI.

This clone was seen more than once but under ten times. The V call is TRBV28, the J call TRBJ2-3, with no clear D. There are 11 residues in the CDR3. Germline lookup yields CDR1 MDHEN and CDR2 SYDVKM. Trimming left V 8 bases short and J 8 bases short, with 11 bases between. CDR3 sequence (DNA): TGTGCCAGCTTAAAGCACGGTACGCAGTATTTT. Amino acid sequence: CASLKHGTQYF.

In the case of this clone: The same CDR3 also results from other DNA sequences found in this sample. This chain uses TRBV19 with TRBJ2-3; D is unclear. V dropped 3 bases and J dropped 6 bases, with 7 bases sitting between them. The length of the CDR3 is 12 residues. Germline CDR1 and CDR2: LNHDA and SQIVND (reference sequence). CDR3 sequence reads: CASSISSDTQYF. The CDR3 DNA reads TGTGCCAGTAGTATTAGTTCGGATACGCAGTATTTT.

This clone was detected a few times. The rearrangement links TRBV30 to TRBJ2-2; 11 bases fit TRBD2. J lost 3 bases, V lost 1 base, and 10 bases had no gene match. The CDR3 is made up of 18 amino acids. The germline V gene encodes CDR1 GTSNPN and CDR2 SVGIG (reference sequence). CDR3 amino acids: CAWSGGSGGLADTGELFF. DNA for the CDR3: TGTGCCTGGAGTGGAGGGTCGGGGGGACTAGCGGACACCGGGGAGCTGTTTTTT.

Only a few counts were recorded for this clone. CDR3 region: CASSLERGGEKLFF. For the CDR3, the DNA is TGTGCCAGCAGTTTAGAGAGGGGTGGTGAAAAACTGTTTTTT. The rearrangement links TRBV27 to TRBJ1-4, with D maybe TRBD1 (5 bases). CDR3 length: 14 amino acids. Germline CDR1 reads MNHEY; CDR2 reads SMNVEV (reference sequence). The V and J ends lost 2 bases and 7 bases respectively, with 11 bases between them.

CDR3 loop: CASSAQGGITGELFF. DNA of the CDR3: TGTGCCAGCAGCGCGCAAGGCGGCATCACCGGGGAGCTGTTTTTT. The chain carries TRBV7-9 and TRBJ2-2; D is ambiguous. Germline V gene sequence: CDR1 SEHNR, CDR2 FQNEAQ (reference sequence). The CDR3 covers 15 residues. V was clipped by 5 bases and J by 4 bases, with 14 bases between them.

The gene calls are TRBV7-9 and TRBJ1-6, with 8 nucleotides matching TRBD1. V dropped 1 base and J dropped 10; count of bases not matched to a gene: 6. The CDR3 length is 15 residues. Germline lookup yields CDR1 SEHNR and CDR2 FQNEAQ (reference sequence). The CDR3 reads CASSLEGQGESPLHF. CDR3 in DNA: TGTGCCAGCAGCTTAGAAGGACAGGGAGAATCACCCCTCCACTTT.

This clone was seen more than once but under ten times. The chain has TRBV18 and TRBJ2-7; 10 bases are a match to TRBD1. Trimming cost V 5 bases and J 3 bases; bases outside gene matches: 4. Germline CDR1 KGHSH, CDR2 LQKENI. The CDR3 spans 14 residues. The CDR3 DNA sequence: TGTGCCAGCTCAGCGGGGACAGGGGTCTACGAGCAGTACTTC. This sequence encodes CASSAGTGVYEQYF.

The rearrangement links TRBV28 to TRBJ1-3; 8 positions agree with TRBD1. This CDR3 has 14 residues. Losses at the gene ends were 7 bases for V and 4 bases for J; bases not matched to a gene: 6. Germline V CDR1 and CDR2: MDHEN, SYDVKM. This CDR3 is CASIATGEGNTIYF. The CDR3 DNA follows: TGTGCCAGCATCGCGACAGGGGAGGGAAACACCATATATTTT.

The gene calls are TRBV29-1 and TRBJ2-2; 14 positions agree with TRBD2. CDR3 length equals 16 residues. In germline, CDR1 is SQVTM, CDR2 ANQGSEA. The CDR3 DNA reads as TGCATCGCTGGGACTAGCGGGGGTCAGAACACCGGGGAGCTGTTTTTT. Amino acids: CIAGTSGGQNTGELFF.

The CDR3 protein is CASSDIDRVDETQHF. The CDR3 nucleotides are TGTGCCAGCAGCGATATCGACAGGGTGGACGAGACCCAGCATTTT. The V gene is TRBV2, the J gene TRBJ1-5, with 7 bases that match TRBD1. With V trimmed by 6 bases and J by 11 bases, 16 bases remained unmatched. Germline CDR1 reads SNHLY; CDR2 reads FYNNEI. CDR3 length: 15 amino acids.

The CDR3 bases are TGCGCCAGCAGGCCAGAAATGAACACTGAAGCTTTCTTT. It specifies CASRPEMNTEAFF. The rearrangement joins TRBV5-1 to TRBJ1-1; D gene ambiguous. The germline V gene has CDR1 SGHRS and CDR2 YFSETQ. Trimming stripped 5 bases from V and 0 bases from J, with 8 bases between. The CDR3 is made up of 13 amino acids. Full variable domain (remainder filled in from reference TRBV5-1 and TRBJ1-1): KAGVTQTPRYLIKTRGQQVTLSCSPISGHRSVSWYQQTPGQGLQFLFEYFSETQRNKGNFPGRFSGRQFSNSRSEMNVSTLELGDSALYLCASRPEMNTEAFFGQGTRLTVV.

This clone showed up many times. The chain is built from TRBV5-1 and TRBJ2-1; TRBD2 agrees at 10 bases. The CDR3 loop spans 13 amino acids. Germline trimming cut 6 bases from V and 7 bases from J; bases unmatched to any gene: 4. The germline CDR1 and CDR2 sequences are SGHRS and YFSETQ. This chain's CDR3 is CASMASGGNEQFF. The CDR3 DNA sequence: TGCGCCAGCATGGCTAGCGGGGGAAATGAGCAGTTCTTC.

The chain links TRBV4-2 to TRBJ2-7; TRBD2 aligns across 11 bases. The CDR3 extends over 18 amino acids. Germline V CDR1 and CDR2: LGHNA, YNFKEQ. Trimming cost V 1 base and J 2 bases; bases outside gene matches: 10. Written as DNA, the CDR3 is TGTGCCAGCAGCCAAGCCGCGAGAGGGACTAGCGGCCCCTACGAGCAGTACTTC. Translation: CASSQAARGTSGPYEQYF.

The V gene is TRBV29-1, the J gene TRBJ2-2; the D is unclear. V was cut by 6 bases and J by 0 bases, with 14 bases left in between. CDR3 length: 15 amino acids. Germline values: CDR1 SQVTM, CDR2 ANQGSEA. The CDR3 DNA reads TGCAGCGTGGGATACCGACGGACGAACACCGGGGAGCTGTTTTTT. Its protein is CSVGYRRTNTGELFF.

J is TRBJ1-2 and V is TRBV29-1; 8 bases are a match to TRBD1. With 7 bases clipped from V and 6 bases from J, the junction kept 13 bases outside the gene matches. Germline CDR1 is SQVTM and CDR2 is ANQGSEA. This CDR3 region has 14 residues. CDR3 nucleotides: TGCAGCGCCAACACCGCGACAGGGGCGGATGGCTACACCTTC. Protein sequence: CSANTATGADGYTF.

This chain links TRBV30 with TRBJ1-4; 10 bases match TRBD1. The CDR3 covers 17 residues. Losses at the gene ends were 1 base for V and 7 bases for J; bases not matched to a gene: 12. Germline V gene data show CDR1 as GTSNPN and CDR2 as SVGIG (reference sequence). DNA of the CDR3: TGTGCCTGGAGTGCCGGACAGGGGGTTCGTGATTCTGAAAAACTGTTTTTT. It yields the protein CAWSAGQGVRDSEKLFF.

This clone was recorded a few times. The CDR3 nucleotides are TGTGCCAGCAGCCCCGGGACAGAATCAACGGTAATTTACAATGAGCAGTTCTTC. The encoded protein is CASSPGTESTVIYNEQFF. This chain joins TRBV7-9 and TRBJ2-1; 7 positions match TRBD1. The J segment lost 4 bases and the V segment lost 5 bases, leaving 17 bases of the junction unmatched. Looked up from germline, CDR1 is SEHNR and CDR2 is FQNEAQ (reference sequence). CDR3 length: 18 residues.

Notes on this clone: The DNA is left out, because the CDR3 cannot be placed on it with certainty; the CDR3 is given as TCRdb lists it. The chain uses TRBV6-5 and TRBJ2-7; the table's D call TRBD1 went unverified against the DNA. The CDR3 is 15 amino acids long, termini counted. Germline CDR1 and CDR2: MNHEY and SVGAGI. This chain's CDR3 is CASSSSTGSMYEQYF.

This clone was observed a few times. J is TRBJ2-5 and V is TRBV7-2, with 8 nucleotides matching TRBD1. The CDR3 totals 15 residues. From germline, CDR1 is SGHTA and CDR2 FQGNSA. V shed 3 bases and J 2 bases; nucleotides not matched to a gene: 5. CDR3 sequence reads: CASSFTGGKQETQYF. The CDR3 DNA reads TGTGCCAGCAGCTTCACAGGGGGAAAACAAGAGACCCAGTACTTC.

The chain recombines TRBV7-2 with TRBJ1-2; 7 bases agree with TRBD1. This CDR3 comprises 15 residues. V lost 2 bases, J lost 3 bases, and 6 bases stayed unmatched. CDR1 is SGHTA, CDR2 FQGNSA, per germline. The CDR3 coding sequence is TGTGCCAGCAGCTTAAGAAAGGGGGCTGACTATGGCTACACCTTC. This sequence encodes CASSLRKGADYGYTF.

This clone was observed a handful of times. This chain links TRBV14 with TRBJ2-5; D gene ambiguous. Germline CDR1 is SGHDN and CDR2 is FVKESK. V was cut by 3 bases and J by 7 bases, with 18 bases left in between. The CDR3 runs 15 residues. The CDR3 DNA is TGTGCCAGCAGCCATAGTTCCCAGGTTCGTGGGACCCAGTACTTC. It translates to CASSHSSQVRGTQYF.

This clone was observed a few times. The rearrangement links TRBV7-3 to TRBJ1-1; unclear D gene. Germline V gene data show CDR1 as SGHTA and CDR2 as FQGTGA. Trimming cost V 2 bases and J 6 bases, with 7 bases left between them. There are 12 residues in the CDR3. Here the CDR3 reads CASSLGRSEAFF. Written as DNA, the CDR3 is TGTGCCAGCAGCTTAGGAAGGTCTGAAGCTTTCTTT. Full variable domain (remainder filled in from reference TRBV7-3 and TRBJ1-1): GAGVSQTPSNKVTEKGKYVELRCDPISGHTALYWYRQSLGQGPEFLIYFQGTGAADDSGLPNDRFFAVRPEGSVSTLKIQRTERGDSAVYLCASSLGRSEAFFGQGTRLTVV.

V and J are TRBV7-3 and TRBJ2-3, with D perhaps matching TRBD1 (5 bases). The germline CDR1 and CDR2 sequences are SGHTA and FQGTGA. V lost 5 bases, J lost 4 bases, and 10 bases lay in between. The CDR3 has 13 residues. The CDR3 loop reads CASSPSGSDTQYF. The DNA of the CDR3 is TGTGCCAGCAGCCCATCAGGGTCAGATACGCAGTATTTT.

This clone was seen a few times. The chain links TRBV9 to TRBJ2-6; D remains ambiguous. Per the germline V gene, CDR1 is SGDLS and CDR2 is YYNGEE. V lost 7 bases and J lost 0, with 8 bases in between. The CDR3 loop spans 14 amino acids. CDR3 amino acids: CASGRTSGANVLTF. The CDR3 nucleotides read TGTGCCAGCGGACGTACCTCTGGGGCCAACGTCCTGACTTTC.

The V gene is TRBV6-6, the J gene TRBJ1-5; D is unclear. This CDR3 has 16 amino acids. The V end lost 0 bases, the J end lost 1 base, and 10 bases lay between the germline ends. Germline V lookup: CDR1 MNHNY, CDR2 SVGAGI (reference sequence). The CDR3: CASSYSSGESNQPQHF. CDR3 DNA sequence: TGTGCCAGCAGTTACTCGAGTGGAGAGAGCAATCAGCCCCAGCATTTT.